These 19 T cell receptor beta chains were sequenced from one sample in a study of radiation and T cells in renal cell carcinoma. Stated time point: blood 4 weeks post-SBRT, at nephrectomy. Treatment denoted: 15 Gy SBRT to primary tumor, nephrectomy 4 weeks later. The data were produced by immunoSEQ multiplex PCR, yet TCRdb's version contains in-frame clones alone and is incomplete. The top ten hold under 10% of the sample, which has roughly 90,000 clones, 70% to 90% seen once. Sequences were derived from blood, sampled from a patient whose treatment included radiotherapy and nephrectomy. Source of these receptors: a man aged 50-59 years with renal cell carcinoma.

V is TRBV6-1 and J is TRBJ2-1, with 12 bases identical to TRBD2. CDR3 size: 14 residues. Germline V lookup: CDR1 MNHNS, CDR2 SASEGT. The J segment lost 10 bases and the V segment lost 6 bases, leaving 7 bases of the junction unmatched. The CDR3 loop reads CASRGTSGQGEQFF. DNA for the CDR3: TGTGCCAGCAGAGGGACTAGCGGGCAAGGGGAGCAGTTCTTC.

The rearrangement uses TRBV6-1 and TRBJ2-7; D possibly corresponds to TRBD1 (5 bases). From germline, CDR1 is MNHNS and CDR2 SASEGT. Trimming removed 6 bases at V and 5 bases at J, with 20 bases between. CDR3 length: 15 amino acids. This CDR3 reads CASRRTQGARDEQYF. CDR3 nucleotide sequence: TGTGCCAGCAGACGGACCCAGGGTGCTAGGGACGAGCAGTACTTC.

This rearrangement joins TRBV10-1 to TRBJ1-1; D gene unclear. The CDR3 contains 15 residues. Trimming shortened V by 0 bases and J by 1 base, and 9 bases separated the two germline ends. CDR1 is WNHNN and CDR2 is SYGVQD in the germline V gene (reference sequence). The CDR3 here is CASSESGGSNTEAFF. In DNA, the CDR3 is TGCGCCAGCAGTGAGTCAGGCGGATCGAACACTGAAGCTTTCTTT.

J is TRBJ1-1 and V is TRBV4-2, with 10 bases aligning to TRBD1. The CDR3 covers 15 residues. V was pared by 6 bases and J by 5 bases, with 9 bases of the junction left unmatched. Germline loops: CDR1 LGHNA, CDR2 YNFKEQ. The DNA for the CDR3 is TGTGCCAGCAGGACAGGGGGCAGCGAGGCTACTGAAGCTTTCTTT. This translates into CASRTGGSEATEAFF.

The CDR3 region is CASSYGTGGDTIYF. The CDR3 DNA is TGTGCCAGCAGTTACGGAACAGGGGGTGACACCATATATTTT. The chain joins TRBV6-5 to TRBJ1-3; 8 nucleotides line up with TRBD1. The CDR3 is 14 amino acids. Germline V CDR1 and CDR2: MNHEY, SVGAGI. The J segment lost 8 bases and the V segment lost 2 bases, leaving 5 bases of the junction unmatched.

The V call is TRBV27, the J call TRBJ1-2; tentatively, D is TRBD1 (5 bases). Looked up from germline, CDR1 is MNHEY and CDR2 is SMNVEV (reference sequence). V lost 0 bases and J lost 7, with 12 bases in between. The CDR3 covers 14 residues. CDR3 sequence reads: CASSLSAGLAGYTF. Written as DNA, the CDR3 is TGTGCCAGCAGTTTATCGGCAGGGTTGGCTGGCTACACCTTC.

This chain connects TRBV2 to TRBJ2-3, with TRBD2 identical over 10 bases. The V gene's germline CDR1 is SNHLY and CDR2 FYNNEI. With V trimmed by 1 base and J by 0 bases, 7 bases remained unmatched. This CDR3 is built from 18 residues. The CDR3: CASSEEASGGVSTDTQYF. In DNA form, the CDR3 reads TGTGCCAGCAGTGAAGAGGCTAGCGGGGGAGTTAGCACAGATACGCAGTATTTT.

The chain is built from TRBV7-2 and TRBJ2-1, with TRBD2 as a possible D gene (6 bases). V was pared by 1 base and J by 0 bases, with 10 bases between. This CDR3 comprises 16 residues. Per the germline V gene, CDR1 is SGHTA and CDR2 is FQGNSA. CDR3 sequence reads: CASSLVSGVSYNEQFF. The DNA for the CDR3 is TGTGCCAGCAGCTTAGTATCGGGAGTCTCCTACAATGAGCAGTTCTTC.

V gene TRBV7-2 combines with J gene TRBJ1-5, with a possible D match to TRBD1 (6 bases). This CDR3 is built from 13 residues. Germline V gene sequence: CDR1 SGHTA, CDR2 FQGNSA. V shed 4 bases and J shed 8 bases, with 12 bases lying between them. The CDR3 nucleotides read TGTGCCAGCAGCTATACAGGGCTGGAGCCCCAGCATTTT. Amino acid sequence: CASSYTGLEPQHF.

The DNA of the CDR3 is TGTGCCAGCAGCTTAGCCGGGGAAGGGAGCACTGAAGCTTTCTTT. Protein: CASSLAGEGSTEAFF. The chain couples TRBV7-9 to TRBJ1-1; D is unresolved. Trimming left V 0 bases short and J 4 bases short, with 12 bases between. Germline values: CDR1 SEHNR, CDR2 FQNEAQ (reference sequence). This CDR3 contains 15 residues.

This CDR3 is CASSLGTGFSGANVLTF. DNA for the CDR3: TGTGCCAGCAGCTTAGGGACAGGATTCTCTGGGGCCAACGTCCTGACTTTC. The gene calls are TRBV7-6 and TRBJ2-6, with TRBD1 matching 7 bases. V was clipped by 1 base and J by 0 bases; unmatched bases: 3. The germline gives CDR1 SGHVS, CDR2 FNYEAQ. The CDR3 length is 17 residues.

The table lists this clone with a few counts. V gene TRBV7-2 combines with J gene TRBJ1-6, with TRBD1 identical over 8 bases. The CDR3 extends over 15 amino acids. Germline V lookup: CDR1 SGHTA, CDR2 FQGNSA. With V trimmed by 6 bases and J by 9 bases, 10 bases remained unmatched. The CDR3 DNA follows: TGTGCCAGCAGTCCGGGAGGACAGGGTAGTTCACCCCTCCACTTT. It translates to CASSPGGQGSSPLHF.

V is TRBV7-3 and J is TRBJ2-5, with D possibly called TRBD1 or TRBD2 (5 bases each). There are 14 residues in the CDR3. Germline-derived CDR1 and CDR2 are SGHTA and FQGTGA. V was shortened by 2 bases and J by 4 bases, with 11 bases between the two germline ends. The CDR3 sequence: CASSLVGGTETQYF. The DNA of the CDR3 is TGTGCCAGCAGCTTAGTTGGGGGAACAGAGACCCAGTACTTC.

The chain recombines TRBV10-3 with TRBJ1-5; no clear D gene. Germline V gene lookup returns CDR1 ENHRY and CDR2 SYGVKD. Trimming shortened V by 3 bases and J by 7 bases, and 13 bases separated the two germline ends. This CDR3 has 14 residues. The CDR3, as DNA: TGTGCCATCAGTGATCGGGGATTCGAGCAGCCCCAGCATTTT. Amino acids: CAISDRGFEQPQHF.

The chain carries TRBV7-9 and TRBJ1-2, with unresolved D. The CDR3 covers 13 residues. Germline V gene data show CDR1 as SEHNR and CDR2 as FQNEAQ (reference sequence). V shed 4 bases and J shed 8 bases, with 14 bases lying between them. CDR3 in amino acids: CASSSRTVGGYTF. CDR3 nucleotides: TGTGCCAGCAGCTCTAGGACGGTGGGGGGCTACACCTTC.

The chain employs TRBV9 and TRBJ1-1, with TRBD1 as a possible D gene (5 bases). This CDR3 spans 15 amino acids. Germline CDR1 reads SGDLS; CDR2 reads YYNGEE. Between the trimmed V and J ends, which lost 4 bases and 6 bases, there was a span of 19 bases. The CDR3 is CASSPNLGVHSEAFF. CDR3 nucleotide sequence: TGTGCCAGCAGCCCAAACCTAGGGGTTCATTCTGAAGCTTTCTTT.

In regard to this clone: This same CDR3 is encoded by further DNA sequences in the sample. The CDR3 reads CASSPGGGNQPQHF. The CDR3 coding sequence is TGTGCCAGCAGCCCAGGGGGGGGCAATCAGCCCCAGCATTTT. This sequence joins TRBV7-8 and TRBJ1-5; 7 bases align to TRBD1. Germline assignment: CDR1 SGHVS and CDR2 FQNEAQ. J lost 2 bases, V lost 5 bases, and 3 bases had no gene match. The CDR3 has 14 residues. Full variable domain (remainder filled in from reference TRBV7-8 and TRBJ1-5): GAGVSQSPRYKVAKRGQDVALRCDPISGHVSLFWYQQALGQGPEFLTYFQNEAQLDKSGLPSDRFFAERPEGSVSTLKIQRTQQEDSAVYLCASSPGGGNQPQHFGDGTRLSIL.

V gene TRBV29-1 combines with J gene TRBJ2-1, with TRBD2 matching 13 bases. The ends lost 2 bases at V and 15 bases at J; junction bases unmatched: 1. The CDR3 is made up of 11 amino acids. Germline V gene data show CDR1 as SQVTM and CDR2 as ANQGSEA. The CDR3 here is CSVERLAGGFF. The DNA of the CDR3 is TGCAGCGTTGAACGACTAGCGGGAGGGTTCTTC.

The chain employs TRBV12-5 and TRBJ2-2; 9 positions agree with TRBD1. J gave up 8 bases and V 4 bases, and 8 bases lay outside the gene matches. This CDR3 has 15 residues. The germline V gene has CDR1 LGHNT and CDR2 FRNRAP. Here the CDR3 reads CASGWGQGNFGELFF. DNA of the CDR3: TGTGCTAGTGGTTGGGGACAGGGAAATTTTGGGGAGCTGTTTTTT.